This T cell receptor (beta chain) was identified in a study of T cell clonality in common variable immunodeficiency. Regarding the study as a whole: T cell subpopulation sequencing would be needed to explain CVID clonality. Compared with healthy controls, CVID subjects showed increased TCRbeta clonality, mostly in about a third. Links between repertoire features and CVID complications were heterogeneity-limited. Shared TCRbeta clones were fewer between CVID subjects than controls.

Profiling relied on immunoSEQ multiplex PCR, and the TCRdb table lists in-frame clones only, not all of them. In total the sample includes about 52,000 clones, none of them seen once. Notes on this clone: Its matching antigen is unknown. The missing CDR3 end, 3 residues past where the read stops, is filled in from the germline J gene.

Germline CDR1 is LNHDA and CDR2 is SQIVND (reference sequence). The CDR3 is 14 amino acids. The chain links TRBV19 to TRBJ2-2; tentative D call: TRBD2 (6 bases). The source is a person aged 18 to 70 in good health. Material: peripheral blood mononuclear cells. The CDR3 sequence: CASRKIGEDEKLFF. The CDR3 bases that were read are TGTGCCAGTAGGAAAATAGGGGAGGATGAAAAG.